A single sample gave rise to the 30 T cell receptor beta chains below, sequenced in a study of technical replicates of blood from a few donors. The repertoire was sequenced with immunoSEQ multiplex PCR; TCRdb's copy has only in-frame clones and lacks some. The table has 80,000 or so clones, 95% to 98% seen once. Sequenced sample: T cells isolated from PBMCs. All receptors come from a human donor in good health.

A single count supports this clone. The CDR3 loop reads CASSVETSGRVKVGGETQYF. The CDR3 nucleotides read TGTGCCAGCAGCGTCGAGACTAGCGGGAGAGTTAAGGTCGGTGGAGAGACCCAGTACTTC. The chain has TRBV9 and TRBJ2-5; 12 bases fit TRBD2. In germline, CDR1 is SGDLS, CDR2 YYNGEE. The CDR3 totals 20 residues. The V gene end was trimmed by 2 bases and the J gene end by 4 bases; junction bases not matched to a gene: 18. The full variable domain, in which reference TRBV9 and TRBJ2-5 provide the parts outside the CDR3, is DSGVTQTPKHLITATGQRVTLRCSPRSGDLSVYWYQQSLDQGLQFLIQYYNGEERAKGNILERFSAQQFPDLHSELNLSSLELGDSALYFCASSVETSGRVKVGGETQYFGPGTRLLVL.

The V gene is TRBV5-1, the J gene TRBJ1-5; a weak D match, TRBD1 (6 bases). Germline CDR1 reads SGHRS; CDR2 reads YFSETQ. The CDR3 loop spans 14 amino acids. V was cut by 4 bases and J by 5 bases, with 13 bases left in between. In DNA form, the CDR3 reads TGCGCCAGCAGCACCGGGACATCTGATCAGCCCCAGCATTTT. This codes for CASSTGTSDQPQHF.

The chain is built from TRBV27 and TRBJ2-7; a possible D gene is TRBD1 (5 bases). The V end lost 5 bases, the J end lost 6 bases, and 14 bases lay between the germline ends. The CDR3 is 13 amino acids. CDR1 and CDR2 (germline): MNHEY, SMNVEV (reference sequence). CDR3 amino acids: CASSPIQGSEQYF. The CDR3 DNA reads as TGTGCCAGCAGTCCGATTCAGGGTAGCGAGCAGTACTTC.

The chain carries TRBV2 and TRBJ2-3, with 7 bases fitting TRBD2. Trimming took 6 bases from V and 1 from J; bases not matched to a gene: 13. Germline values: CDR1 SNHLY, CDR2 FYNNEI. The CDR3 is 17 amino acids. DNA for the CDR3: TGTGCCAGCAGCGCACGCATTTGGGGGAGGGGCACAGATACGCAGTATTTT. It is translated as CASSARIWGRGTDTQYF.

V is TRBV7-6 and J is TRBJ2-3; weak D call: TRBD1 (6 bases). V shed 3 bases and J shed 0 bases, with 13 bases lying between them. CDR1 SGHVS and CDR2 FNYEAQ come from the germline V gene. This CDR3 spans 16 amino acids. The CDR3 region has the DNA TGTGCCAGCAGCTTCGGCGGACAGAGAAGCACAGATACGCAGTATTTT. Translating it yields CASSFGGQRSTDTQYF.

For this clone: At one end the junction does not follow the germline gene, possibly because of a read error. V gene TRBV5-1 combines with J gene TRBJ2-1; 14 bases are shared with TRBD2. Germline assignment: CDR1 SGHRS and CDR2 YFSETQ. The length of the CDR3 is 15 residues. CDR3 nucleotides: TGCGCCAGCACCTTGGGGACTAGCGGGAGTAATGAGCAGTTCTTC. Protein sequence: CASTLGTSGSNEQFF.

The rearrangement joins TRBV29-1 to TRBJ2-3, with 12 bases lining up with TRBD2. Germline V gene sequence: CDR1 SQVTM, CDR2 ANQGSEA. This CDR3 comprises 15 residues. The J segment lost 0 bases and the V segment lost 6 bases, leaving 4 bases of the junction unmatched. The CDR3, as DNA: TGCAGCGTAGGGCTAGCGGGAGGGAGCACAGATACGCAGTATTTT. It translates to CSVGLAGGSTDTQYF.

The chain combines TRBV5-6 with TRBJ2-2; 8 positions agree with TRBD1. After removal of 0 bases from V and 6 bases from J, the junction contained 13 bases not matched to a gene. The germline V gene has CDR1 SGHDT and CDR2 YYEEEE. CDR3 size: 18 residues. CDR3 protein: CASSLASPDRVVAGELFF. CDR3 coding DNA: TGTGCCAGCAGCTTGGCCTCCCCGGACAGGGTGGTCGCCGGGGAGCTGTTTTTT. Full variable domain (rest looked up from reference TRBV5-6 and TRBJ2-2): DAGVTQSPTHLIKTRGQQVTLRCSPKSGHDTVSWYQQALGQGPQFIFQYYEEEERQRGNFPDRFSGHQFPNYSSELNVNALLLGDSALYLCASSLASPDRVVAGELFFGEGSRLTVL.

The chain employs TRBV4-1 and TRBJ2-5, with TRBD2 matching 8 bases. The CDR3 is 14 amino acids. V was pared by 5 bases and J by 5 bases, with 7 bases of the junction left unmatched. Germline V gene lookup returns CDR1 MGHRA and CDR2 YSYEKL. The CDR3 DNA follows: TGCGCCAGCAGCGAGCGGGGGACCATGGAGACCCAGTACTTC. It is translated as CASSERGTMETQYF.

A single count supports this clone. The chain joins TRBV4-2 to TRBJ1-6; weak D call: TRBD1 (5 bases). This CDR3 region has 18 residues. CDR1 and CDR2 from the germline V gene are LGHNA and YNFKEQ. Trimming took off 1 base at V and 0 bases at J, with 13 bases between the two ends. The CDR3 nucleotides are TGTGCCAGCAGCCAAGCCCCCGCCGACAGCTCCTATAATTCACCCCTCCACTTT. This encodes CASSQAPADSSYNSPLHF.

In DNA, the CDR3 is TGCGCCAGCAGCCCGGACAGCTCCTACAATGAGCAGTTCTTC. Its protein is CASSPDSSYNEQFF. The rearrangement uses TRBV5-1 and TRBJ2-1, with a tentative D call TRBD1 (6 bases). The CDR3 has 14 amino acids. The V gene lost 4 bases and the J gene lost 0 bases, with 8 bases spanning the gap. From germline, CDR1 is SGHRS and CDR2 YFSETQ. Based on the CDR3 plus reference TRBV5-1 and TRBJ2-1, the full variable domain is KAGVTQTPRYLIKTRGQQVTLSCSPISGHRSVSWYQQTPGQGLQFLFEYFSETQRNKGNFPGRFSGRQFSNSRSEMNVSTLELGDSALYLCASSPDSSYNEQFFGPGTRLTVL.

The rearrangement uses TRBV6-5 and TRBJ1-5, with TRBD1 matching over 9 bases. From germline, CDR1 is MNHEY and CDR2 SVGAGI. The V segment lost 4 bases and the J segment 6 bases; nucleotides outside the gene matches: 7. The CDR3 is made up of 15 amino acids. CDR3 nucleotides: TGTGCCAGCAGTTTCTCGGGACAGGGATCTCAGCCCCAGCATTTT. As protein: CASSFSGQGSQPQHF.

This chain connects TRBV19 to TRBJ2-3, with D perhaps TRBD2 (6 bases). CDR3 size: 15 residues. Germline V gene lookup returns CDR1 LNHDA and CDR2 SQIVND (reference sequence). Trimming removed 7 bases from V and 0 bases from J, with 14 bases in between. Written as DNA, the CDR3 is TGTGCCAGTACCCCACTAGGGAGGAGCACAGATACGCAGTATTTT. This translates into CASTPLGRSTDTQYF.

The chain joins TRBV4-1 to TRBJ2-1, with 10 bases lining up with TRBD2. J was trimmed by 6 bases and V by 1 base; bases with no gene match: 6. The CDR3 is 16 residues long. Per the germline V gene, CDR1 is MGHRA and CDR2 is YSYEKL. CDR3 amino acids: CASSQVFASGGNEQFF. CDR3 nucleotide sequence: TGCGCCAGCAGCCAAGTGTTCGCTAGCGGGGGCAATGAGCAGTTCTTC.

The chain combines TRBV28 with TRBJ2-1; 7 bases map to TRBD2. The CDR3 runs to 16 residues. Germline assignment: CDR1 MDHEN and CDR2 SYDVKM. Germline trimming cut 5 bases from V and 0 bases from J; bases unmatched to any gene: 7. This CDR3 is CASSAPSGDSYNEQFF. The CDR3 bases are TGTGCCAGCAGTGCCCCTAGCGGAGACTCCTACAATGAGCAGTTCTTC.

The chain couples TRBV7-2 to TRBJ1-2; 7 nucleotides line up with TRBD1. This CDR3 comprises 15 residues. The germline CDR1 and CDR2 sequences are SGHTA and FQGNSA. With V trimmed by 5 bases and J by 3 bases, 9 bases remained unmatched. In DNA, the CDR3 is TGTGCCAGCAGCCCCTTCCCCGGGACAGACTATGGCTACACCTTC. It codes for CASSPFPGTDYGYTF.

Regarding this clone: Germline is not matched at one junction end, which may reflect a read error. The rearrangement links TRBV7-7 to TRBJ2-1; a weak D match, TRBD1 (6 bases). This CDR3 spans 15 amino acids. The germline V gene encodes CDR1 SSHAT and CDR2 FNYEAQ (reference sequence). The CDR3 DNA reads TGTGCTAGCAGCTTAGACAGGTACGGAGACAATGAGCAGTTCTTC. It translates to CASSLDRYGDNEQFF.

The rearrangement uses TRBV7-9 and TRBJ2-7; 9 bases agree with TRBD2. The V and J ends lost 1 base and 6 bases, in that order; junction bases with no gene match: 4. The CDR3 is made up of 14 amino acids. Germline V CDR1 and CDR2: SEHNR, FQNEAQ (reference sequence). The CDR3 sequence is CASSLELAGTEQYF. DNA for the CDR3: TGTGCCAGCAGCTTAGAACTAGCGGGCACCGAGCAGTACTTC.

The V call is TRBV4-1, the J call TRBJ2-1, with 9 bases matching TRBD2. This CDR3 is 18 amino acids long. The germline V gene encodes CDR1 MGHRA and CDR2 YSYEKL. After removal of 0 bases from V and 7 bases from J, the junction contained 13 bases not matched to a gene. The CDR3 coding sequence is TGCGCCAGCAGCCAAGATCCTAGCGGGGTTGGCAACCTAAATGAGCAGTTCTTC. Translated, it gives CASSQDPSGVGNLNEQFF.

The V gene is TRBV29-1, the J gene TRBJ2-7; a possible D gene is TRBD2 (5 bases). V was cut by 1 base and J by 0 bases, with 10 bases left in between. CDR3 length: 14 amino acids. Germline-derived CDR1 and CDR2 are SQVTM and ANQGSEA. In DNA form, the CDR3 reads TGCAGCGTTGAAGCAGGACTCCACTCCTACGAGCAGTACTTC. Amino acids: CSVEAGLHSYEQYF.

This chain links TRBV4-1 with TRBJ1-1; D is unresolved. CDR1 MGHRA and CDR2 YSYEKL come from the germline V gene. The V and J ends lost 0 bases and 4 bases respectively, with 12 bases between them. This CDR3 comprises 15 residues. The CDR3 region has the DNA TGCGCCAGCAGCCAAGATGAGGGCTTAGGCACTGAAGCTTTCTTT. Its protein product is CASSQDEGLGTEAFF.

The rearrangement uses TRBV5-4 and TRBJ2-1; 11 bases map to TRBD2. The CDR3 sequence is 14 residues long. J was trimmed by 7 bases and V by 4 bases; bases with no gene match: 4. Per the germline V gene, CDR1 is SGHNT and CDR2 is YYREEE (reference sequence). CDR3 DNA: TGTGCCAGCAGCCCAGGGACTAGCGGAAATGAGCAGTTCTTC. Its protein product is CASSPGTSGNEQFF.

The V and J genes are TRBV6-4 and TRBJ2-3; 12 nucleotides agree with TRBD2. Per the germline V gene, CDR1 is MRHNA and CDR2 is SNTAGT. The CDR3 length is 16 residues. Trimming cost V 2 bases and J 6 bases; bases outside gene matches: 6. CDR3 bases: TGTGCCAGCAGTGACGCGGCTAGCGGGGGGGCTGATACGCAGTATTTT. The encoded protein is CASSDAASGGADTQYF.

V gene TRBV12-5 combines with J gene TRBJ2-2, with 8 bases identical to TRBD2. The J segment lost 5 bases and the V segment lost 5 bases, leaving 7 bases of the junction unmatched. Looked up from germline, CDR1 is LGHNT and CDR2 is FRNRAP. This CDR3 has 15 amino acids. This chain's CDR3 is CASGLGLAQTGELFF. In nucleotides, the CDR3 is TGTGCTAGTGGTCTCGGACTAGCCCAGACCGGGGAGCTGTTTTTT. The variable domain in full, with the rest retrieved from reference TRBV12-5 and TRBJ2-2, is DARVTQTPRHKVTEMGQEVTMRCQPILGHNTVFWYRQTMMQGLELLAYFRNRAPLDDSGMPKDRFSAEMPDATLATLKIQPSEPRDSAVYFCASGLGLAQTGELFFGEGSRLTVL.

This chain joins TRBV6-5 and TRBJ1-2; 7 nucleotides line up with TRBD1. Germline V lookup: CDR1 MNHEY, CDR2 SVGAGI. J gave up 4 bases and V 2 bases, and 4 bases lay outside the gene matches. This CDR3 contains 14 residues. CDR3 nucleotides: TGTGCCAGCAGTTACCGGACAGGAATCTATGGCTACACCTTC. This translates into CASSYRTGIYGYTF.

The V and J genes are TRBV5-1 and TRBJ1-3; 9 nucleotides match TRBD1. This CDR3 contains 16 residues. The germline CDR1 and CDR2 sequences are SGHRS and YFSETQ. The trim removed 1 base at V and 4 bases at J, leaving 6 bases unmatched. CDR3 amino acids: CASSLRGQGRGNTIYF. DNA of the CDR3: TGCGCCAGCAGCTTGAGGGGACAGGGACGAGGAAACACCATATATTTT.

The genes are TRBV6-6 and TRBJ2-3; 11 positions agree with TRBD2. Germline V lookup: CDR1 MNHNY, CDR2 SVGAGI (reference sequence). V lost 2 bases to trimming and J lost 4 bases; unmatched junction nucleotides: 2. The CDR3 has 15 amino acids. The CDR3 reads CASSYPLAGADTQYF. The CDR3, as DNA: TGTGCCAGCAGTTACCCACTAGCGGGAGCAGATACGCAGTATTTT.

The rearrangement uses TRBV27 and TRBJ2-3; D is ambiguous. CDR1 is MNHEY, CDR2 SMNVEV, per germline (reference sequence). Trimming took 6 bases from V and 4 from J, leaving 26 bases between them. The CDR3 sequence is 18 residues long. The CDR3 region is CASSPLTVTPERADTQYF. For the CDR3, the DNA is TGTGCCAGCAGCCCCCTTACCGTAACTCCGGAGCGTGCAGATACGCAGTATTTT.

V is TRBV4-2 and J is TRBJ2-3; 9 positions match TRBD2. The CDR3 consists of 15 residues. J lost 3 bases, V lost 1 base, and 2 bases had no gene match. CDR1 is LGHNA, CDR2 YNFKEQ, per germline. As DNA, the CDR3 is TGTGCCAGCAGCCAAGTCGCGGGGGGGACAGATACGCAGTATTTT. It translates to CASSQVAGGTDTQYF.

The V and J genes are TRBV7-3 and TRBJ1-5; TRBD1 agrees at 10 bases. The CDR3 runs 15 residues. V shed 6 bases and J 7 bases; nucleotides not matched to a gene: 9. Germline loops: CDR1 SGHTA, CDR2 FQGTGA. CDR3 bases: TGTGCCAGCAGTTACAATCCGGGACAGGGGCAGCCCCAGCATTTT. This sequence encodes CASSYNPGQGQPQHF.